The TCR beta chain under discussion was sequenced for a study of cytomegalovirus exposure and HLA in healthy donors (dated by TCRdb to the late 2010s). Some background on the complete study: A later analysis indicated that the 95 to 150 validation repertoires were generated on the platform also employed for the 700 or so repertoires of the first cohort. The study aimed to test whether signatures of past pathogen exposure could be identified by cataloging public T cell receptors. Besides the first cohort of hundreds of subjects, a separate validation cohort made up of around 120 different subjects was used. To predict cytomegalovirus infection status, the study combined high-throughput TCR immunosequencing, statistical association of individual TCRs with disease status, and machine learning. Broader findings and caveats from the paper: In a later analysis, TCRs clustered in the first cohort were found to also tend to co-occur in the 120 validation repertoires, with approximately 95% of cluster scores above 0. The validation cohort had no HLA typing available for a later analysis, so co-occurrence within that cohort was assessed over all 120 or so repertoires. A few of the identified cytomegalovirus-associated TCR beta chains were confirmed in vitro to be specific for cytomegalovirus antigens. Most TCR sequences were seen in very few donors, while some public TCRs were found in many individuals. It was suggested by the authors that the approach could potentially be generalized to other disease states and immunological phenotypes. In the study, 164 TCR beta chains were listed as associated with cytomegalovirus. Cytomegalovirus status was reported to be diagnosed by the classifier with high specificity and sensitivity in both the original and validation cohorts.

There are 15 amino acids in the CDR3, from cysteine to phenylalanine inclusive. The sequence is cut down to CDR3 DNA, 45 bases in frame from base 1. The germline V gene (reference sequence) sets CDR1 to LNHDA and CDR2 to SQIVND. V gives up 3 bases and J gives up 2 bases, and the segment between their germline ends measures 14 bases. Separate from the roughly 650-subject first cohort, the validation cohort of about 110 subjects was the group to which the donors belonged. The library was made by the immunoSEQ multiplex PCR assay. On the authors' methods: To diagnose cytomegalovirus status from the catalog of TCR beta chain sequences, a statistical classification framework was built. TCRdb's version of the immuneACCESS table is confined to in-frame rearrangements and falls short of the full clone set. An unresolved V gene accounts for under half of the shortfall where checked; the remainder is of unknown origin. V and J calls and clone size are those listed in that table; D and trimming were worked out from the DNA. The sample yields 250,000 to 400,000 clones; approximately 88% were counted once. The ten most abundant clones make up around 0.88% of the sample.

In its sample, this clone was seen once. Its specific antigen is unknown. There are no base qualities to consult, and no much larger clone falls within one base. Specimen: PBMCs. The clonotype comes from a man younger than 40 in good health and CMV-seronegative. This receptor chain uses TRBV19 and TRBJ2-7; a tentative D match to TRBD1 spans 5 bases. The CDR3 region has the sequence CASSIRASTAYEQYF. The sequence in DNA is TGTGCCAGTAGTATCAGGGCATCGACCGCCTACGAGCAGTACTTC.